The present T cell receptor (beta chain) was sequenced within a study of breast tumors, draining lymph nodes, adjacent tissues. Germline CDR1 is MGHDK and CDR2 is SYGVNS. Trimming at V came to 2 bases and at J to 2 bases, leaving 11 bases not matched to a gene. The CDR3 has 18 amino acids. Study results and limitations: Data only fit, rather than demonstrated, lymph node origin of most tumor T cells. Tumor repertoires ranked between lymph nodes and nontumor tissue in diversity, with V and J gene preferences. The data were judged consistent with most tumor T cells coming from lymph node and expanding in tumor.

TCRdb reprocessed the multiplex PCR reads with MiXCR, giving one entry per CDR3 protein. This sample carries 85,000 to 120,000 distinct CDR3 sequences, less than 40% of them seen once, and the ten largest clones take approximately 5.3%. As for this clonotype: What it binds is not known.

Axillary draining lymph nodes of breast cancer patients supplied the node samples. The chain joins TRBV25-1 to TRBJ1-3; 8 bases line up with TRBD1. The source of this sequence is a female donor with breast cancer. Some clones in this sample may be carry-over from other donors' samples. The sequenced material came from axillary lymph node tissue. The CDR3 protein is CASSEPDRGAGTGNTIYF. DNA for the CDR3: TGTGCCAGCAGTGAACCCGACAGGGGCGCTGGGACTGGAAACACCATATATTTT.